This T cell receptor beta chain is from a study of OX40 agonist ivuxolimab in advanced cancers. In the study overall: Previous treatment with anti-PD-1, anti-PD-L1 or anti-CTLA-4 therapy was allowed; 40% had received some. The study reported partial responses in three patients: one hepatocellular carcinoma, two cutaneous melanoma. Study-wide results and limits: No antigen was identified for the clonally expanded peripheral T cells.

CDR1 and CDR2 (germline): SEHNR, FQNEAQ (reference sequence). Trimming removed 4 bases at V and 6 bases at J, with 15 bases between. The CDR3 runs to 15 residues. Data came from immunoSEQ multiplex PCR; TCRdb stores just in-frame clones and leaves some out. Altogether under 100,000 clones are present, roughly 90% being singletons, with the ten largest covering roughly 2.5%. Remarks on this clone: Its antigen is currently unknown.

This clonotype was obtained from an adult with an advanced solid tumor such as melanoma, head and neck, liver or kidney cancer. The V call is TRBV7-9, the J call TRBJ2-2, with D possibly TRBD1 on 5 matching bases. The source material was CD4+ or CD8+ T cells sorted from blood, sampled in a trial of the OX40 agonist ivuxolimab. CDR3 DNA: TGTGCCAGCAGCTCGGAAGGGGATCGGGCCGGGGAGCTGTTTTTT. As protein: CASSSEGDRAGELFF.